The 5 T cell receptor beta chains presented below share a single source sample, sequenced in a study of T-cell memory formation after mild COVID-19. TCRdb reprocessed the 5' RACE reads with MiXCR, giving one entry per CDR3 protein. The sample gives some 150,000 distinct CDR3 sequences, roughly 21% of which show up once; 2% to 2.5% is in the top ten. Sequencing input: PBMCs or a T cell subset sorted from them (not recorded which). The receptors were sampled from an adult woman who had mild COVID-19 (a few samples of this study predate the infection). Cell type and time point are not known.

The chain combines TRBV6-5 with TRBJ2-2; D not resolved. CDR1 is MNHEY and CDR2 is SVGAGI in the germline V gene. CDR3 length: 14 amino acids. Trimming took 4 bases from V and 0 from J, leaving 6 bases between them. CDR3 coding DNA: TGTGCCAGCAGTTTTACAGCGAACACCGGGGAGCTGTTTTTT. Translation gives CASSFTANTGELFF.

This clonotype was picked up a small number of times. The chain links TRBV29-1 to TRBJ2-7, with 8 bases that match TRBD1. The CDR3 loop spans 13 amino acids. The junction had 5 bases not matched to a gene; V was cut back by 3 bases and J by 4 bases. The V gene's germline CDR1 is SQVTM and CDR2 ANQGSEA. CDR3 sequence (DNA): TGCAGCGTTGAGGGACAGGCTGGGTACGAGCAGTACTTC. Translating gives CSVEGQAGYEQYF.

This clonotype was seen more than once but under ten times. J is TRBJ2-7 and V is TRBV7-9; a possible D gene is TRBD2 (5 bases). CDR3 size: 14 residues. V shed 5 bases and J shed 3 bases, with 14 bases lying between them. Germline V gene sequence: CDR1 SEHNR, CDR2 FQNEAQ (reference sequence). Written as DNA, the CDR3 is TGTGCCAGCAGCCGGGGTTGGGGAGTCTACGAGCAGTACTTC. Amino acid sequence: CASSRGWGVYEQYF.

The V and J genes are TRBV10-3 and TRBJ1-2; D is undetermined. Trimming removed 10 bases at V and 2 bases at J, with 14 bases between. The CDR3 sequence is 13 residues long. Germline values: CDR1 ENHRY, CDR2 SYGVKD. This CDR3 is CATSRGQNYGYTF. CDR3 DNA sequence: TGTGCCACTTCTCGAGGGCAGAACTATGGCTACACCTTC.

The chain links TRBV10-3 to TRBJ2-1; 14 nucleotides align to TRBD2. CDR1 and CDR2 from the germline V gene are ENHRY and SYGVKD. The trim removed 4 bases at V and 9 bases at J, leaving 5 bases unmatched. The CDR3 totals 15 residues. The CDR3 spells CAISAGLAGVGEQFF. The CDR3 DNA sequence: TGTGCCATCAGTGCGGGACTAGCGGGAGTGGGTGAGCAGTTCTTC.